The present TCR beta chain was sequenced within a study of graft-versus-host responses after intestinal transplantation. In the study overall: Every one of the recipients received anti-thymocyte globulin induction and afterwards took tacrolimus and steroids for three to four years. Study outcomes and limitations: Allograft clonal ratios (graft-versus-host to host-versus-graft) were high in patients who had graft-donor T cell macrochimerism. HvG clone declines early post-transplant were associated with peak circulating GvH levels. GvH clonotypes were identified within recipient marrow, with a subset emerging first in ileum or blood.

Sequenced by immunoSEQ multiplex PCR; TCRdb stores in-frame clones only, minus some. This sample has roughly 70,000 clones, with roughly 90% found just once. This CDR3 comprises 17 residues. Germline CDR1 and CDR2: SGDLS and YYNGEE. The V segment lost 4 bases and the J segment 4 bases; nucleotides outside the gene matches: 13. Comment on this clone: Its antigen is unknown.

Sequenced material: bone marrow, taken roughly 110 weeks after intestinal transplantation. The chain employs TRBV9 and TRBJ2-2; TRBD2 matches 7 bases. The clonotype originates from a human patient who received an intestinal transplant, so some T cells may come from the graft donor. CDR3 protein: CASSPGFGGLITGELFF. CDR3 nucleotide sequence: TGTGCCAGCAGCCCAGGTTTCGGGGGGTTGATCACCGGGGAGCTGTTTTTT.